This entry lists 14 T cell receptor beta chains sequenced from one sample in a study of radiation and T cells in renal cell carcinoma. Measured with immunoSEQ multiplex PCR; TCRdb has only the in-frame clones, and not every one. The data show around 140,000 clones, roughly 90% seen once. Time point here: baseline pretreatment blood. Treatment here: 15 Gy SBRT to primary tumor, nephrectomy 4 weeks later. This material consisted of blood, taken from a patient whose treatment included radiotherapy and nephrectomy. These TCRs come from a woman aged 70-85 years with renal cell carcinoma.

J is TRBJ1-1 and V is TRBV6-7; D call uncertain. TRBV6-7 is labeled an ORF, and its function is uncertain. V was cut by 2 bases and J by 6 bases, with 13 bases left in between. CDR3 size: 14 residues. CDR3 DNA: TGTGCCAGCAGTTACGGGATTCTGTGGGCTGAAGCTTTCTTT. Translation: CASSYGILWAEAFF.

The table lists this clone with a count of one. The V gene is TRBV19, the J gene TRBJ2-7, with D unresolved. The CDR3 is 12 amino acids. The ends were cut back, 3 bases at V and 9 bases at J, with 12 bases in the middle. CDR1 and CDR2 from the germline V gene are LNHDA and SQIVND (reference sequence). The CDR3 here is CASSIMGGAQYF. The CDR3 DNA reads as TGTGCCAGTAGTATCATGGGTGGAGCGCAGTACTTC. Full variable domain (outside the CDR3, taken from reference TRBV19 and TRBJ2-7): DGGITQSPKYLFRKEGQNVTLSCEQNLNHDAMYWYRQDPGQGLRLIYYSQIVNDFQKGDIAEGYSVSREKKESFPLTVTSAQKNPTAFYLCASSIMGGAQYFGPGTRLTVT.

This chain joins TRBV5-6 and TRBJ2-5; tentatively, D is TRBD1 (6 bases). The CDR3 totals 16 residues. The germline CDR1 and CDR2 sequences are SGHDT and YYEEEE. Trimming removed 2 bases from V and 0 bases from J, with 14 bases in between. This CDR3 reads CASSLTTGQNQETQYF. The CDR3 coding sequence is TGTGCCAGCAGCTTAACGACAGGTCAAAACCAAGAGACCCAGTACTTC. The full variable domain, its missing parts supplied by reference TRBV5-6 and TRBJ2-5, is DAGVTQSPTHLIKTRGQQVTLRCSPKSGHDTVSWYQQALGQGPQFIFQYYEEEERQRGNFPDRFSGHQFPNYSSELNVNALLLGDSALYLCASSLTTGQNQETQYFGPGTRLLVL.

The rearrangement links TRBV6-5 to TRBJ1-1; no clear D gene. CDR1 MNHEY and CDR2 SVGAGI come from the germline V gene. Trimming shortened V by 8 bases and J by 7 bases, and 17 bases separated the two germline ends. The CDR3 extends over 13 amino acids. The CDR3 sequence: CASSLLSAFEAFF. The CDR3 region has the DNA TGTGCCAGCTCCCTGCTCAGCGCCTTTGAAGCTTTCTTT.

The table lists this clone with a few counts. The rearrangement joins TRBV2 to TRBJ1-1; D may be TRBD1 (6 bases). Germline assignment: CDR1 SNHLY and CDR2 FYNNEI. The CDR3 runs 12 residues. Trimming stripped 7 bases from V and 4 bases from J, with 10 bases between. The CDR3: CASKTGTTEAFF. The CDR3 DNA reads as TGTGCCAGCAAAACAGGGACCACTGAAGCTTTCTTT.

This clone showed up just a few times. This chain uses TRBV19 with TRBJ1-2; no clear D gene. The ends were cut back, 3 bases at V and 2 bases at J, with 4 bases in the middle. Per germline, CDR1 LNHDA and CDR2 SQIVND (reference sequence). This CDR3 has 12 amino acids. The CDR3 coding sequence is TGTGCCAGTAGTATCGTGAACTATGGCTACACCTTC. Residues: CASSIVNYGYTF.

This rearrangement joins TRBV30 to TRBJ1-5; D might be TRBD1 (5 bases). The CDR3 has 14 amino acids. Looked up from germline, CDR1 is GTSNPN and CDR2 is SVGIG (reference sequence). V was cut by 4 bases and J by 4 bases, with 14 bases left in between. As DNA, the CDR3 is TGTGCCTGGAACCTTCAGGGAGGAAATCAGCCCCAGCATTTT. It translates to CAWNLQGGNQPQHF.

The CDR3 spells CASTLDRGFSGNTIYF. DNA of the CDR3: TGTGCCAGTACCCTGGACAGGGGATTCTCTGGAAACACCATATATTTT. The chain combines TRBV19 with TRBJ1-3; 9 nucleotides match TRBD1. CDR3 length: 16 amino acids. Germline CDR1 LNHDA, CDR2 SQIVND (reference sequence). The V gene end was trimmed by 7 bases and the J gene end by 0 bases; junction bases not matched to a gene: 7.

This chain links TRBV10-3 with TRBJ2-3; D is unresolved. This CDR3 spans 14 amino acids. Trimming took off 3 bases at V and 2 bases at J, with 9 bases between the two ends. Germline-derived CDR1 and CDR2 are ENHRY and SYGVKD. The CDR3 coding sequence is TGTGCCATCAGTGAATGGGGAAACACAGATACGCAGTATTTT. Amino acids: CAISEWGNTDTQYF.

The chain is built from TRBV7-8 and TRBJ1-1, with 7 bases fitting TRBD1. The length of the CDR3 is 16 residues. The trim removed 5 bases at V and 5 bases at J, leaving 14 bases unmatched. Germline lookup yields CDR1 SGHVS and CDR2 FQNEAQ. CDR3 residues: CASSLRQGRGKTEAFF. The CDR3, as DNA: TGTGCCAGCAGCCTCCGACAGGGTCGGGGGAAAACTGAAGCTTTCTTT.

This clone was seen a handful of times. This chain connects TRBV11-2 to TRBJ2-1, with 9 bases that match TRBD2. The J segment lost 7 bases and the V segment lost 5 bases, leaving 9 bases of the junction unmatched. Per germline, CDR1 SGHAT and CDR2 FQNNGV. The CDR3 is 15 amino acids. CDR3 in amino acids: CASSRTLLAGNEQFF. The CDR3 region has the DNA TGTGCCAGCAGCCGAACTCTGCTAGCGGGGAATGAGCAGTTCTTC.

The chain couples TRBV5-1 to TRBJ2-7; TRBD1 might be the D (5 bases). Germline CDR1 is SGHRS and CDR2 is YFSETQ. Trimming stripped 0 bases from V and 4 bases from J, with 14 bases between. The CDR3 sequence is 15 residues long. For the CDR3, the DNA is TGCGCCAGCAGCTTGGCCCCAGGGTCGGCTTACGAGCAGTACTTC. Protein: CASSLAPGSAYEQYF. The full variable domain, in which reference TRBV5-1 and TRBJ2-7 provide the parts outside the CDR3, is KAGVTQTPRYLIKTRGQQVTLSCSPISGHRSVSWYQQTPGQGLQFLFEYFSETQRNKGNFPGRFSGRQFSNSRSEMNVSTLELGDSALYLCASSLAPGSAYEQYFGPGTRLTVT.

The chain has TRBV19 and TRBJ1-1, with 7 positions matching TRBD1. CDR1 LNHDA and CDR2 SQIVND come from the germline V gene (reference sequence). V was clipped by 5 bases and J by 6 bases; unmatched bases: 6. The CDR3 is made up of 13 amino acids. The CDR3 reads CASSPLTGSEAFF. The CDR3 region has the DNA TGTGCCAGTAGTCCTCTGACAGGGTCTGAAGCTTTCTTT.

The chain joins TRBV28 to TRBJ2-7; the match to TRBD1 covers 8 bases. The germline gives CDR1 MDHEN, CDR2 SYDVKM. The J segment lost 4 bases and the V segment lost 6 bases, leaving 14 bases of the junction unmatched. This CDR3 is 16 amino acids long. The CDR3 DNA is TGTGCCAGCAGCATAATAACAGGGGGTAGGCTGTACGAGCAGTACTTC. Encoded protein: CASSIITGGRLYEQYF.